The present TCR beta chain was sequenced within a study of blood T cell repertoires in COVID-19. Profiling relied on immunoSEQ multiplex PCR, and the TCRdb table lists in-frame clones only, not all of them. The data show tens of thousands of clones, about 85% seen once. The germline V gene has CDR1 SGHKS and CDR2 YYEKEE (reference sequence). Trimming shortened V by 0 bases and J by 4 bases, and 8 bases separated the two germline ends. The CDR3 loop spans 14 amino acids. This sequence joins TRBV5-5 and TRBJ1-5, with no clear D. This sequence was found in a human donor in a cohort sampled during active COVID-19. The sample taken for sequencing was peripheral blood. The CDR3 is CASSLEVANQPQHF. The CDR3, as DNA: TGTGCCAGCAGCTTGGAAGTGGCAAATCAGCCCCAGCATTTT.